This TCR beta chain was recovered during a study of CD8 T cells in ankylosing spondylitis. Regarding the study as a whole: Matched ankylosing spondylitis synovial fluid reportedly showed significant enrichment of disease-linked clones. Some motif variants were previously reported in reactive arthritis synovial fluid and blood. Disease-associated clonotypes exhibited CD8+ identity and were relatively infrequent in peripheral blood. A TCR beta motif of under ten highly homologous variants seemed to mark ankylosing spondylitis blood.

This clonotype was counted a few times. Its antigen remains unknown. Germline CDR1 reads ENHRY; CDR2 reads SYGVKD. Trimming took 10 bases from V and 2 from J, leaving 15 bases between them. This CDR3 is 13 amino acids long. Construction of TCR beta libraries was performed using quantitative 5'-RACE with molecular barcodes. TCRdb itself ran the 5' RACE reads through MiXCR, one entry per CDR3 protein. The sample holds some 800,000 distinct CDR3 sequences, about 12% seen once. The sample consisted of blood, either unsorted or a sorted T cell fraction (not recorded which). The chain is built from TRBV10-3 and TRBJ2-7; D uncertain. The receptor's source is a male donor with ankylosing spondylitis. CDR3 DNA: TGTGCCACGAATCCGGTCCTAGCCTACGAGCAGTACTTC. This translates into CATNPVLAYEQYF.